The clone carrying this TCR beta chain is a singleton in its sample. One junction end disagrees with the germline gene, perhaps due to a read error. In TCRdb, the RT-PCR reads were re-called with MiXCR into one record per CDR3 protein. The table has 14,000 or so distinct CDR3 sequences, approximately 88% seen once; the top ten hold about 0.66%. The CDR3 has 13 amino acids. This entry is derived from a study of yellow fever vaccine responses in identical twins. The chain employs TRBV12-3 or TRBV12-4 and TRBJ1-2, with D possibly being TRBD1 (5 bases). Sequenced material: T cells from blood (PBMCs), unsorted or a sorted subset (not recorded which), taken before or after yellow fever vaccination (not recorded which). The clonotype was recovered from a woman younger than 30 who received the yellow fever vaccine. CDR3 bases: TGTGTCAGCAGTTTCGAGGGGCCGGATGGCTACACCTTC. It is translated as CVSSFEGPDGYTF.